These 29 T cell receptor beta chains were all obtained from the same sample, sequenced in a study of CD8 T cells in Susac syndrome. An input of roughly 0.5 to 1 ug of RNA was subjected to reverse transcription using random hexamers. TCRdb recomputed calls from the immunoSEQ multiplex PCR reads with MiXCR, one row per CDR3 protein. This table has approximately 74,000 distinct CDR3 sequences, about 92% appearing once. Sequenced: CD4+ T cells from PBMCs. The receptors were gathered from a human donor with Susac syndrome.

The chain links TRBV7-2 to TRBJ2-3, with D unclear. The V and J ends lost 0 bases and 4 bases respectively, with 5 bases between them. CDR1 SGHTA and CDR2 FQGNSA come from the germline V gene. This CDR3 has 13 residues. The CDR3 DNA follows: TGTGCCAGCAGCTTAGCTCTGGCAGATACGCAGTATTTT. It encodes CASSLALADTQYF. Full variable domain (remainder filled in from reference TRBV7-2 and TRBJ2-3): GAGVSQSPSNKVTEKGKDVELRCDPISGHTALYWYRQSLGQGLEFLIYFQGNSAPDKSGLPSDRFSAERTGGSVSTLTIQRTQQEDSAVYLCASSLALADTQYFGPGTRLTVL.

The chain uses TRBV19 and TRBJ1-2; 7 bases align to TRBD1. CDR1 is LNHDA, CDR2 SQIVND, per germline (reference sequence). This CDR3 has 14 residues. Trimming took 2 bases from V and 4 from J; bases not matched to a gene: 4. CDR3 amino acids: CASSISWTGYGYTF. The DNA for the CDR3 is TGTGCCAGTAGTATATCCTGGACAGGCTATGGCTACACCTTC.

This clonotype was seen once. The J gene is TRBJ2-5, the V gene TRBV13, with 9 bases identical to TRBD2. The CDR3 consists of 17 residues. Trimming removed 5 bases from V and 0 bases from J; junction bases left unmatched: 10. Germline V CDR1 and CDR2: PRHDT, FYEKMQ (reference sequence). The CDR3 region is CASSPFAGGDHQETQYF. CDR3 in DNA: TGTGCCAGCAGCCCCTTTGCGGGGGGGGATCACCAAGAGACCCAGTACTTC.

The rearrangement links TRBV29-1 to TRBJ1-2, with unresolved D. Germline V CDR1 and CDR2: SQVTM, ANQGSEA. Trimming left V 7 bases short and J 5 bases short, with 14 bases between. The CDR3 has 12 amino acids. The CDR3 protein is CSAKDPGYGYTF. CDR3 sequence (DNA): TGCAGCGCAAAAGACCCCGGGTATGGCTACACCTTC.

V usage is TRBV6-6 and J usage is TRBJ1-1; D is uncertain. The V end was cut by 6 bases, the J end by 1 base, with 9 bases between. CDR1 MNHNY and CDR2 SVGAGI come from the germline V gene (reference sequence). This CDR3 has 13 residues. CDR3 residues: CASRQLQNTEAFF. The CDR3 nucleotides are TGTGCCAGCAGACAGCTCCAGAACACTGAAGCTTTCTTT.

This clonotype was found once. The V and J genes are TRBV11-1 and TRBJ2-1; D might be TRBD1 (6 bases). The germline V gene encodes CDR1 SGHAT and CDR2 FQDESV (reference sequence). V was pared by 4 bases and J by 12 bases, with 22 bases between. The CDR3 contains 15 residues. The CDR3 reads CASSSGPDFLGGQFF. In DNA form, the CDR3 reads TGTGCCAGCAGCTCGGGTCCGGACTTCCTAGGGGGGCAGTTCTTC.

The chain uses TRBV25-1 and TRBJ2-5; TRBD1 or TRBD2 may be the D gene (5 bases each). The germline CDR1 and CDR2 sequences are MGHDK and SYGVNS. The CDR3 covers 14 residues. V shed 3 bases and J shed 3 bases, with 11 bases lying between them. In DNA, the CDR3 is TGTGCCAGCAGTGACAGGGACGAAGAAGAGACCCAGTACTTC. The encoded protein is CASSDRDEEETQYF. The complete variable domain, with remaining parts taken from reference TRBV25-1 and TRBJ2-5, reads EADIYQTPRYLVIGTGKKITLECSQTMGHDKMYWYQQDPGMELHLIHYSYGVNSTEKGDLSSESTVSRIRTEHFPLTLESARPSHTSQYLCASSDRDEEETQYFGPGTRLLVL.

The J gene is TRBJ2-3, the V gene TRBV5-1, with 7 nucleotides matching TRBD2. CDR3 length: 15 amino acids. V lost 2 bases and J lost 3; bases outside the gene matches: 6. Germline-derived CDR1 and CDR2 are SGHRS and YFSETQ. CDR3 region: CASSFSGTRTDTQYF. The CDR3, as DNA: TGCGCCAGCAGCTTCAGCGGGACGAGGACAGATACGCAGTATTTT. Full variable domain (remainder filled in from reference TRBV5-1 and TRBJ2-3): KAGVTQTPRYLIKTRGQQVTLSCSPISGHRSVSWYQQTPGQGLQFLFEYFSETQRNKGNFPGRFSGRQFSNSRSEMNVSTLELGDSALYLCASSFSGTRTDTQYFGPGTRLTVL.

V gene TRBV7-2 combines with J gene TRBJ2-3; the D gene could be TRBD1 or TRBD2 (6 bases each). Germline CDR1 is SGHTA and CDR2 is FQGNSA. CDR3 size: 13 residues. The CDR3 here is CATGGQPTDTQYF. The CDR3 coding sequence is TGTGCAACCGGGGGCCAACCCACAGATACGCAGTATTTT.

This chain connects TRBV24-1 to TRBJ2-5; 11 positions match TRBD2. V shed 4 bases and J 1 base; nucleotides not matched to a gene: 4. The CDR3 consists of 16 residues. The V gene's germline CDR1 is KGHDR and CDR2 SFDVKD. The CDR3 region is CATSERGLAVQETQYF. CDR3 nucleotide sequence: TGTGCCACCAGTGAAAGGGGACTAGCGGTCCAAGAGACCCAGTACTTC.

This sequence joins TRBV20-1 and TRBJ2-7; D not resolved. V was trimmed by 3 bases and J by 9 bases, leaving 15 bases between them. This CDR3 is built from 12 residues. Germline lookup yields CDR1 DFQATT and CDR2 SNEGSKA (reference sequence). The CDR3 nucleotides read TGCAGTGCTAGGGACGTTAGTCTTCGGCAGTACTTC. It is translated as CSARDVSLRQYF.

The genes are TRBV20-1 and TRBJ2-5; no clear D. This CDR3 is built from 12 residues. V was cut by 5 bases and J by 7 bases, with 14 bases left in between. Germline CDR1 and CDR2: DFQATT and SNEGSKA (reference sequence). CDR3 sequence (DNA): TGCAGTGCTGTCCATAAAGTAGGGACCCAGTACTTC. Its protein is CSAVHKVGTQYF.

This chain uses TRBV18 with TRBJ2-1; 9 bases are shared with TRBD2. Germline-derived CDR1 and CDR2 are KGHSH and LQKENI. The CDR3 contains 16 residues. The V gene end was trimmed by 6 bases and the J gene end by 1 base; junction bases not matched to a gene: 7. CDR3 coding DNA: TGTGCCAGCTCCCCAATTAGCGGGAGTTCCTACAATGAGCAGTTCTTC. As protein: CASSPISGSSYNEQFF.

CDR3 protein: CSASKTGNPYGYTF. CDR3 sequence (DNA): TGCAGTGCTTCTAAGACAGGGAACCCCTATGGCTACACCTTC. The chain uses TRBV20-1 and TRBJ1-2, with TRBD1 matching 7 bases. This CDR3 is 14 amino acids long. Trimming took 5 bases from V and 4 from J; bases not matched to a gene: 10. CDR1 and CDR2 from the germline V gene are DFQATT and SNEGSKA (reference sequence).

The chain is built from TRBV10-3 and TRBJ1-4, with D maybe TRBD1 (5 bases). The CDR3 contains 14 residues. The ends were cut back, 10 bases at V and 3 bases at J, with 15 bases in the middle. Germline V gene data show CDR1 as ENHRY and CDR2 as SYGVKD. CDR3 loop: CATRREGANEKLFF. In DNA, the CDR3 is TGTGCCACCCGCAGGGAGGGAGCTAATGAAAAACTGTTTTTT.

The J gene is TRBJ1-3, the V gene TRBV12-3 or TRBV12-4; D remains ambiguous. This CDR3 has 13 amino acids. V shed 2 bases and J shed 2 bases, with 4 bases lying between them. Here the CDR3 DNA reads TGTGCCAGCAGTTTAATAGCTGGAAACACCATATATTTT. Protein sequence: CASSLIAGNTIYF.

V and J are TRBV20-1 and TRBJ2-1; 7 positions match TRBD2. Germline V lookup: CDR1 DFQATT, CDR2 SNEGSKA (reference sequence). This CDR3 region has 16 residues. J was trimmed by 1 base and V by 4 bases; bases with no gene match: 10. The chain's CDR3 is CSANPRSGGSYNEQFF. The CDR3 DNA sequence: TGCAGTGCTAACCCCCGCTCGGGGGGATCCTACAATGAGCAGTTCTTC.

The chain combines TRBV5-1 with TRBJ2-3; D unclear. V dropped 4 bases and J dropped 2 bases, with 17 bases sitting between them. This CDR3 comprises 16 residues. Germline-derived CDR1 and CDR2 are SGHRS and YFSETQ. This CDR3 reads CASSPGIGLNTDTQYF. CDR3 DNA: TGCGCCAGCAGCCCTGGGATAGGGCTAAACACAGATACGCAGTATTTT.

The genes are TRBV2 and TRBJ2-3; D is ambiguous. Germline values: CDR1 SNHLY, CDR2 FYNNEI. The CDR3 consists of 12 residues. The V and J ends lost 5 bases and 6 bases respectively, with 9 bases between them. CDR3 sequence: CASSPLRDTQYF. The CDR3 region has the DNA TGTGCCAGCAGTCCCCTCAGGGATACGCAGTATTTT.

The rearrangement uses TRBV20-1 and TRBJ1-1; D call uncertain. This CDR3 comprises 12 residues. The germline V gene has CDR1 DFQATT and CDR2 SNEGSKA (reference sequence). V was pared by 0 bases and J by 2 bases, with 4 bases between. For the CDR3, the DNA is TGCAGTGCTAGAGATCCTAACACTGAAGCTTTCTTT. This gives the protein CSARDPNTEAFF.

The chain has TRBV4-2 and TRBJ1-5; D unclear. This CDR3 is 15 amino acids long. Trimming pared 0 bases from V and 0 bases from J, leaving 6 bases between. Per germline, CDR1 LGHNA and CDR2 YNFKEQ. The CDR3 coding sequence is TGTGCCAGCAGCCAAGAAAGAATTAGCAATCAGCCCCAGCATTTT. Translation gives CASSQERISNQPQHF.

The chain carries TRBV7-9 and TRBJ1-4; D uncertain. Germline CDR1 and CDR2: SEHNR and FQNEAQ (reference sequence). CDR3 length: 14 residues. Trimming left V 3 bases short and J 4 bases short, with 9 bases between. The CDR3 sequence: CASSFMTNNEKLFF. The CDR3 DNA reads TGTGCCAGCAGCTTCATGACGAATAATGAAAAACTGTTTTTT.

The gene calls are TRBV18 and TRBJ1-3; D remains ambiguous. The V and J ends lost 3 bases and 0 bases respectively, with 18 bases between them. The CDR3 has 18 amino acids. From germline, CDR1 is KGHSH and CDR2 LQKENI. CDR3 protein: CASSPPPSDPYSGNTIYF. The CDR3, as DNA: TGTGCCAGCTCACCCCCACCATCGGACCCGTACTCTGGAAACACCATATATTTT.

The chain couples TRBV20-1 to TRBJ2-1; possibly TRBD1 for D (7 bases). Germline V gene sequence: CDR1 DFQATT, CDR2 SNEGSKA (reference sequence). V lost 0 bases and J 4 bases, leaving 16 bases between the germline ends. The CDR3 covers 16 residues. The CDR3 loop reads CSARDAGGLGYNEQFF. CDR3 bases: TGCAGTGCTAGAGATGCAGGGGGGTTGGGTTACAATGAGCAGTTCTTC.

The genes are TRBV18 and TRBJ2-1; possibly TRBD1 for D (6 bases). V lost 5 bases, J lost 5 bases, and 13 bases lay in between. The CDR3 loop spans 14 amino acids. From germline, CDR1 is KGHSH and CDR2 LQKENI. Written as DNA, the CDR3 is TGTGCCAGCTCAACAATTGACAGGAACAATGAGCAGTTCTTC. It yields the protein CASSTIDRNNEQFF.

The chain is built from TRBV19 and TRBJ2-1; possibly TRBD1 for D (6 bases). The germline V gene has CDR1 LNHDA and CDR2 SQIVND (reference sequence). Trimming shortened V by 1 base and J by 7 bases, and 11 bases separated the two germline ends. The CDR3 contains 14 residues. The CDR3 here is CASSIVAQGNEQFF. CDR3 DNA sequence: TGTGCCAGTAGTATAGTGGCCCAGGGGAATGAGCAGTTCTTC.

On this clonotype itself: The conserved phenylalanine or tryptophan normally closing the CDR3 is absent here, so this likely arose from a read error. The J gene is TRBJ1-6, the V gene TRBV19; D unresolved. CDR3 length equals 14 residues. V shed 7 bases and J shed 5 bases, with 12 bases lying between them. In germline, CDR1 is LNHDA, CDR2 SQIVND (reference sequence). The CDR3 loop reads CASTVGRNNSPLHL. The DNA for the CDR3 is TGTGCCAGTACCGTCGGGCGGAATAATTCACCCCTCCACCTT.

This sequence joins TRBV5-1 and TRBJ2-2, with no clear D. Between the trimmed V and J ends, which lost 5 bases and 6 bases, there was a span of 8 bases. The germline V gene encodes CDR1 SGHRS and CDR2 YFSETQ. The CDR3 sequence is 12 residues long. This CDR3 reads CASSFRSGELFF. DNA of the CDR3: TGCGCCAGCAGTTTCAGATCCGGGGAGCTGTTTTTT.

The V and J genes are TRBV5-1 and TRBJ2-2; D could derive from TRBD1 or TRBD2 (5 bases each). Deletions cut 4 bases from V and 6 bases from J, with 16 bases between. CDR3 size: 15 residues. Germline V gene lookup returns CDR1 SGHRS and CDR2 YFSETQ. The CDR3 loop reads CASSVRDPQAGELFF. The DNA for the CDR3 is TGCGCCAGCAGCGTCCGGGACCCCCAAGCCGGGGAGCTGTTTTTT.